The 20 T cell receptor beta chains listed next were all sequenced from one sample in a study of T-cell memory formation after mild COVID-19. In TCRdb, the 5' RACE reads were re-called with MiXCR into one record per CDR3 protein. The sample has about 140,000 distinct CDR3 sequences, 11% to 15% seen once; the top ten hold around 27%. Material: PBMCs or a T cell subset sorted from them (not recorded which). Every receptor here comes from an adult woman who had mild COVID-19 (a few samples of this study predate the infection). Cell type and time point are not known.

The chain links TRBV7-8 to TRBJ2-6; tentatively, D is TRBD2 (6 bases). CDR3 length equals 14 residues. Germline CDR1 is SGHVS and CDR2 is FQNEAQ. The CDR3: CASVGGSGANVLTF. The CDR3 region has the DNA TGTGCGTCGGTGGGGGGCTCTGGGGCCAACGTCCTGACTTTC. Drawing the rest from reference TRBV7-8 and TRBJ2-6, the complete variable domain is GAGVSQSPRYKVAKRGQDVALRCDPISGHVSLFWYQQALGQGPEFLTYFQNEAQLDKSGLPSDRFFAERPEGSVSTLKIQRTQQEDSAVYLCASVGGSGANVLTFGAGSRLTVL.

The chain is built from TRBV6-2 or TRBV6-3 and TRBJ2-1, with 7 nucleotides matching TRBD2. V shed 7 bases, J shed 3 bases, and the junction held 12 bases outside the gene matches. Germline values: CDR1 MNHEY, CDR2 SVGEGT. The CDR3 length is 16 residues. CDR3 loop: CASTGTKPWLYNEQFF. CDR3 nucleotide sequence: TGTGCCAGCACCGGGACTAAACCTTGGCTCTACAATGAGCAGTTCTTC.

The V and J genes are TRBV12-3 or TRBV12-4 and TRBJ1-3; weak D call: TRBD1 (6 bases). The CDR3 is 16 residues long. V lost 6 bases, J lost 1 base, and 16 bases lay in between. The DNA for the CDR3 is TGTGCCAGCAGGGGGCTTAGGGGGATATCTGGAAACACCATATATTTT. Protein: CASRGLRGISGNTIYF.

The chain carries TRBV4-3 and TRBJ1-2, with a tentative D call TRBD1 (5 bases). The V end lost 0 bases, the J end lost 2 bases, and 10 bases lay between the germline ends. From germline, CDR1 is LGHNA and CDR2 YSLEER. This CDR3 has 15 residues. The CDR3 region is CASSQDRAGNYGYTF. CDR3 nucleotide sequence: TGCGCCAGCAGCCAAGATCGGGCAGGGAACTATGGCTACACCTTC.

This chain joins TRBV2 and TRBJ1-5, with D possibly matching TRBD1 (5 bases). The V and J ends lost 5 bases and 11 bases respectively, with 22 bases between them. The CDR3 is 15 residues long. CDR1 SNHLY and CDR2 FYNNEI come from the germline V gene. CDR3 sequence reads: CASSPLWGPSFTQHF. The DNA of the CDR3 is TGTGCCAGCAGTCCCCTCTGGGGACCCAGCTTCACCCAGCATTTT. Variable domain in full (rest from reference TRBV2 and TRBJ1-5): EPEVTQTPSHQVTQMGQEVILRCVPISNHLYFYWYRQILGQKVEFLVSFYNNEISEKSEIFDDQFSVERPDGSNFTLKIRSTKLEDSAMYFCASSPLWGPSFTQHFGDGTRLSIL.

This clonotype was counted between two and nine times. The J gene is TRBJ2-7, the V gene TRBV18; D may be TRBD2 (5 bases). The germline V gene encodes CDR1 KGHSH and CDR2 LQKENI. CDR3 length equals 17 residues. Deletions cut 2 bases from V and 0 bases from J, with 17 bases between. The CDR3 DNA reads as TGTGCCAGCTCACCAGGTTACGGGGAGCCTTACTCCTACGAGCAGTACTTC. This translates into CASSPGYGEPYSYEQYF. The full variable domain, its missing parts supplied by reference TRBV18 and TRBJ2-7, is NAGVMQNPRHLVRRRGQEARLRCSPMKGHSHVYWYRQLPEEGLKFMVYLQKENIIDESGMPKERFSAEFPKEGPSILRIQQVVRGDSAAYFCASSPGYGEPYSYEQYFGPGTRLTVT.

This clonotype came up a few times. The rearrangement links TRBV27 to TRBJ1-1; D is undetermined. This CDR3 has 13 amino acids. The V end was cut by 4 bases, the J end by 8 bases, with 14 bases between. The germline gives CDR1 MNHEY, CDR2 SMNVEV (reference sequence). Here the CDR3 DNA reads TGTGCCAGCAGTTACAACAGAGCGGCCGAAGCTTTCTTT. Its translation: CASSYNRAAEAFF.

About this clonotype: Just one base apart from a much larger clone, this may be a read error. The chain has TRBV7-6 and TRBJ2-3; TRBD2 matches at 8 bases. Per the germline V gene, CDR1 is SGHVS and CDR2 is FNYEAQ. CDR3 size: 15 residues. CDR3 sequence: CASSVSGGSTGTQYF. CDR3 bases: TGTGCCAGCAGCGTGAGCGGGGGTAGCACAGGTACGCAGTATTTT. Combining the CDR3 with reference TRBV7-6 and TRBJ2-3 gives the whole variable domain GAGVSQSPRYKVTKRGQDVALRCDPISGHVSLYWYRQALGQGPEFLTYFNYEAQQDKSGLPNDRFSAERPEGSISTLTIQRTEQRDSAMYRCASSVSGGSTGTQYFGPGTRLTVL.

This clonotype has more than one count but fewer than ten. This chain uses TRBV12-3 or TRBV12-4 with TRBJ2-1; the match to TRBD1 covers 7 bases. This CDR3 comprises 15 residues. With 6 bases clipped from V and 1 base from J, the junction kept 6 bases outside the gene matches. CDR3 sequence (DNA): TGTGCCAGCAGGAGGACGGGACAGTCCTACAATGAGCAGTTCTTC. Its protein is CASRRTGQSYNEQFF.

This clonotype was picked up a small number of times. V gene TRBV4-3 combines with J gene TRBJ2-7; the D gene is possibly TRBD1 (6 bases). Germline-derived CDR1 and CDR2 are LGHNA and YSLEER. Trimming stripped 0 bases from V and 3 bases from J, with 12 bases between. This CDR3 comprises 15 residues. The CDR3 region has the DNA TGCGCCAGCAGCCAAGATTGGGACAAAGGCTACGAGCAGTACTTC. Its translation is CASSQDWDKGYEQYF.

In this sample, this clonotype turned up a few times. The V and J genes are TRBV6-6 and TRBJ2-7; 7 positions agree with TRBD1. The CDR3 has 15 amino acids. V shed 0 bases, J shed 2 bases, and the junction held 4 bases outside the gene matches. Germline values: CDR1 MNHNY, CDR2 SVGAGI (reference sequence). Here the CDR3 reads CASSYSVTGPYEQYF. The CDR3 DNA follows: TGTGCCAGCAGTTACTCAGTGACAGGGCCCTACGAGCAGTACTTC.

The chain uses TRBV30 and TRBJ2-3, with 7 nucleotides matching TRBD1. Unmatched junction bases numbered 1, after V lost 0 bases and J lost 4 bases. The V gene's germline CDR1 is GTSNPN and CDR2 SVGIG (reference sequence). This CDR3 has 13 residues. Written as DNA, the CDR3 is TGTGCCTGGAGTGTGACAGGGCCAGATACGCAGTATTTT. Protein sequence: CAWSVTGPDTQYF.

This clonotype has a handful of counts. The chain joins TRBV20-1 to TRBJ2-3, with TRBD2 matching over 7 bases. The V gene end was trimmed by 3 bases and the J gene end by 4 bases; junction bases not matched to a gene: 10. The CDR3 runs 15 residues. Germline V lookup: CDR1 DFQATT, CDR2 SNEGSKA (reference sequence). This CDR3 is CSASRSASGSDTQYF. The CDR3 coding sequence is TGCAGTGCTAGTCGTTCTGCTAGCGGTTCAGATACGCAGTATTTT.

This clonotype occurred a few times. The chain links TRBV19 to TRBJ2-1; TRBD2 matches at 8 bases. The CDR3 contains 14 residues. J lost 3 bases, V lost 5 bases, and 3 bases had no gene match. The V gene's germline CDR1 is LNHDA and CDR2 SQIVND (reference sequence). The CDR3 DNA follows: TGTGCCAGTAGTTTCGGGGGGGACTACAATGAGCAGTTCTTC. Protein sequence: CASSFGGDYNEQFF.

V and J are TRBV7-9 and TRBJ2-1; D gene ambiguous. CDR1 is SEHNR, CDR2 FQNEAQ, per germline (reference sequence). The CDR3 sequence is 15 residues long. V was trimmed by 1 base and J by 2 bases, leaving 9 bases between them. The chain's CDR3 is CASSLVGLTYNEQFF. CDR3 bases: TGTGCCAGCAGCTTAGTCGGGCTCACCTACAATGAGCAGTTCTTC. The full variable domain, with the rest looked up from reference TRBV7-9 and TRBJ2-1, is DTGVSQNPRHKITKRGQNVTFRCDPISEHNRLYWYRQTLGQGPEFLTYFQNEAQLEKSRLLSDRFSAERPKGSFSTLEIQRTEQGDSAMYLCASSLVGLTYNEQFFGPGTRLTVL.

The sample holds a few counts of this clonotype. The chain recombines TRBV12-3 or TRBV12-4 with TRBJ2-1; D is possibly TRBD1 (5 bases). There are 15 residues in the CDR3. With 5 bases removed from V and 5 bases from J, the gap between germline ends came to 16 bases. The CDR3 protein is CASSPTPKGNNEQFF. The DNA for the CDR3 is TGTGCCAGCAGTCCGACTCCAAAGGGGAACAATGAGCAGTTCTTC.

This clonotype was detected a few times. The chain is built from TRBV5-5 and TRBJ2-1; no firm D call. The CDR3 is 13 amino acids. V was cut by 0 bases and J by 8 bases, with 9 bases left in between. Germline V gene data show CDR1 as SGHKS and CDR2 as YYEKEE (reference sequence). The CDR3 region has the DNA TGTGCCAGCAGCTTGGCCAGTCGGGATGAGCAGTTCTTC. Its translation: CASSLASRDEQFF.

The chain carries TRBV29-1 and TRBJ2-1; a possible D gene is TRBD1 (8 bases). Trimming removed 6 bases from V and 4 bases from J, with 19 bases in between. The V gene's germline CDR1 is SQVTM and CDR2 ANQGSEA. The CDR3 consists of 15 residues. The CDR3 sequence is CSVDGQGGLYNEQFF. The CDR3, as DNA: TGCAGCGTCGACGGACAGGGAGGGCTTTACAATGAGCAGTTCTTC.

In its sample, this clonotype was seen a few times. V gene TRBV12-3 or TRBV12-4 combines with J gene TRBJ2-7; D possibly corresponds to TRBD1 (6 bases). The CDR3 is 14 residues long. The V end was cut by 5 bases, the J end by 5 bases, with 16 bases between. The CDR3 here is CASSPQGYRDEQYF. The CDR3 DNA reads TGTGCCAGCAGTCCCCAGGGGTACCGTGACGAGCAGTACTTC.

This chain links TRBV10-3 with TRBJ1-1; D remains unclear. The CDR3 covers 14 residues. Trimming stripped 4 bases from V and 4 bases from J, with 13 bases between. Per the germline V gene, CDR1 is ENHRY and CDR2 is SYGVKD. CDR3 coding DNA: TGTGCCATCAGTGGGGAAGGCATGGGCACTGAAGCTTTCTTT. Amino acid sequence: CAISGEGMGTEAFF.